One sample yielded the 8 T cell receptor beta chains listed below, sequenced in a study of regulatory T cells in long-lasting Graves disease. As for time point: persistent/refractory GD, antithyroid drugs over 5 years with positive TRAb. Construction of the TCR library relied on RNA isolated from PBMCs. Building of the TCR beta libraries involved iRepertoire HTBI primers and Arm-PCR of CDR3 regions. TCRdb analysed the multiplex PCR reads with MiXCR anew, one entry per CDR3 protein. The sample consists of approximately 500,000 distinct CDR3 sequences, roughly 21% of them appearing once. The specimen comprised peripheral blood mononuclear cells (PBMCs), sampled when the disease was refractory, from a patient treated with antithyroid drugs. The receptors originated from a female donor with Graves disease.

As to this clonotype: Given the absence of the conserved phenylalanine or tryptophan at the CDR3 end, a read error is likely. The rearrangement joins TRBV5-1 to TRBJ1-2; TRBD1 matches 12 bases. The germline V gene has CDR1 SGHRS and CDR2 YFSETQ. V shed 0 bases, J shed 0 bases, and the junction held 6 bases outside the gene matches. This CDR3 comprises 18 residues. CDR3 DNA sequence: TGCGCCAGCAGCTTGGTCAGGGACAGGGGGCCCGCTAACTATGGCTACACCCTC. This codes for CASSLVRDRGPANYGYTL.

The chain couples TRBV28 to TRBJ2-7; 11 nucleotides match TRBD2. With 5 bases clipped from V and 0 bases from J, the junction kept 9 bases outside the gene matches. This CDR3 has 17 amino acids. The germline gives CDR1 MDHEN, CDR2 SYDVKM. CDR3 sequence (DNA): TGTGCCAGCAGTATAGCGGGAGGGGCGACGAGCTCCTACGAGCAGTACTTC. This translates into CASSIAGGATSSYEQYF.

This clonotype has at least ten counts. This sequence joins TRBV2 and TRBJ2-7, with 14 nucleotides matching TRBD2. V gave up 4 bases and J gave up 1 base; unmatched junction bases: 3. The CDR3 has 16 residues. Germline CDR1 and CDR2: SNHLY and FYNNEI. The CDR3 sequence is CASSVGLAGGSYEQYF. For the CDR3, the DNA is TGTGCCAGCAGTGTCGGACTAGCGGGAGGATCCTACGAGCAGTACTTC.

Many counts were recorded for this clonotype. The chain joins TRBV28 to TRBJ2-7; D remains ambiguous. The germline CDR1 and CDR2 sequences are MDHEN and SYDVKM. Between the trimmed V and J ends, which lost 4 bases and 0 bases, there was a span of 13 bases. There are 15 residues in the CDR3. CDR3 bases: TGTGCCAGCAGTTCTCCCTCAGTTATCTCCTACGAGCAGTACTTC. Its translation is CASSSPSVISYEQYF. The variable domain in full, completed from reference TRBV28 and TRBJ2-7, reads DVKVTQSSRYLVKRTGEKVFLECVQDMDHENMFWYRQDPGLGLRLIYFSYDVKMKEKGDIPEGYSVSREKKERFSLILESASTNQTSMYLCASSSPSVISYEQYFGPGTRLTVT.

This clonotype was seen at least ten times. The rearrangement uses TRBV11-2 and TRBJ1-1; possibly TRBD1 for D (5 bases). V was pared by 5 bases and J by 7 bases, with 26 bases between. Germline values: CDR1 SGHAT, CDR2 FQNNGV. CDR3 size: 17 residues. The CDR3 nucleotides read TGTGCCAGCAGCGATGGGGACGATCGCGCGCTGGACGGTGAAGCTTTCTTT. It translates to CASSDGDDRALDGEAFF.

V and J are TRBV5-4 and TRBJ2-7; TRBD2 matches 7 bases. Germline lookup yields CDR1 SGHNT and CDR2 YYREEE (reference sequence). V trimming: 4 bases; J trimming: 3 bases; junction bases outside the gene matches: 7. The CDR3 is 14 amino acids. This CDR3 reads CASSPGLGRYEQYF. The CDR3 DNA reads as TGTGCCAGCAGCCCTGGACTAGGTCGCTACGAGCAGTACTTC.

This clonotype was observed a few times. Here the CDR3 reads CASSYSSSLEETQYF. As DNA, the CDR3 is TGTGCCAGCAGTTACTCGAGTTCACTAGAAGAGACCCAGTACTTC. The chain carries TRBV6-5 and TRBJ2-5; a possible D gene is TRBD2 (5 bases). CDR1 MNHEY and CDR2 SVGAGI come from the germline V gene. V gave up 0 bases and J gave up 3 bases, with 11 bases separating them. This CDR3 region has 15 residues.

This clonotype was seen ten or more times. V and J are TRBV6-1 and TRBJ2-5, with a weak D call TRBD2 (7 bases). Germline assignment: CDR1 MNHNS and CDR2 SASEGT. Trimming stripped 7 bases from V and 5 bases from J, with 20 bases between. The CDR3 totals 15 residues. CDR3 sequence: CASKGGSGGRETQYF. The CDR3 DNA reads TGTGCCAGCAAGGGGGGGTCCGGGGGCCGGGAGACCCAGTACTTC.